The 21 T cell receptor beta chains below were found in one sample sequenced in a study of blood T cell repertoires in COVID-19. Sequencing used immunoSEQ multiplex PCR; TCRdb keeps in-frame clones, though not all of them. The top ten clones hold 3.5% to 4.5% of a sample with just under 250,000 clones, roughly 91% of them seen once. The sample was PBMCs or T cells enriched from blood (not recorded which). Every receptor here comes from a woman aged 25 to 39 who had recovered from COVID-19.

The J gene is TRBJ1-4, the V gene TRBV7-9; tentatively, D is TRBD1 (6 bases). Germline V lookup: CDR1 SEHNR, CDR2 FQNEAQ (reference sequence). Trimming removed 9 bases from V and 5 bases from J, with 16 bases in between. This CDR3 has 14 residues. The CDR3 DNA follows: TGTGCCAGTATCGGGCCAGGGGCGAATGAAAAACTGTTTTTT. Its protein is CASIGPGANEKLFF.

J is TRBJ2-1 and V is TRBV14; TRBD1 is a possible D gene (5 bases). CDR1 is SGHDN and CDR2 is FVKESK in the germline V gene. V was pared by 4 bases and J by 7 bases, with 17 bases between. The CDR3 spans 15 residues. For the CDR3, the DNA is TGTGCCAGCAGCCTTCAGGGTCGGCCAAGGAATGAGCAGTTCTTC. Translated: CASSLQGRPRNEQFF. Full variable domain (missing parts from reference TRBV14 and TRBJ2-1): EAGVTQFPSHSVIEKGQTVTLRCDPISGHDNLYWYRRVMGKEIKFLLHFVKESKQDESGMPNNRFLAERTGGTYSTLKVQPAELEDSGVYFCASSLQGRPRNEQFFGPGTRLTVL.

This clone appeared a few times. The chain employs TRBV30 and TRBJ2-2, with 7 bases fitting TRBD1. From germline, CDR1 is GTSNPN and CDR2 SVGIG (reference sequence). V was pared by 0 bases and J by 2 bases, with 3 bases of the junction left unmatched. The CDR3 runs 15 residues. CDR3 nucleotides: TGTGCCTGGAGTGTAGGACAGGCCAACACCGGGGAGCTGTTTTTT. It codes for CAWSVGQANTGELFF.

This rearrangement joins TRBV28 to TRBJ1-5; 10 nucleotides match TRBD1. Germline assignment: CDR1 MDHEN and CDR2 SYDVKM. The CDR3 is 18 amino acids. Unmatched junction bases numbered 17, after V lost 5 bases and J lost 7 bases. The CDR3 nucleotides read TGTGCCAGCAGTCCCCCATTGGCGGACAGGGGGGCTAGGCAGCCCCAGCATTTT. This gives the protein CASSPPLADRGARQPQHF.

The chain combines TRBV6-2 or TRBV6-3 with TRBJ2-5; 13 positions agree with TRBD2. CDR1 is MNHEY, CDR2 SVGEGT, per germline. With 6 bases clipped from V and 5 bases from J, the junction kept 6 bases outside the gene matches. The CDR3 is 15 amino acids. CDR3 nucleotide sequence: TGTGCCAGCAGCAGGACTAGCGGGAGTAGGGAGACCCAGTACTTC. Amino acids: CASSRTSGSRETQYF.

The chain joins TRBV28 to TRBJ2-3; TRBD2 matches 10 bases. The germline gives CDR1 MDHEN, CDR2 SYDVKM. J gave up 0 bases and V 8 bases, and 8 bases lay outside the gene matches. CDR3 length equals 16 residues. In DNA, the CDR3 is TGTGCCAGCCCAAGCGGGAGGGAATCAAGCACAGATACGCAGTATTTT. Translating gives CASPSGRESSTDTQYF. Drawing the rest from reference TRBV28 and TRBJ2-3, the complete variable domain is DVKVTQSSRYLVKRTGEKVFLECVQDMDHENMFWYRQDPGLGLRLIYFSYDVKMKEKGDIPEGYSVSREKKERFSLILESASTNQTSMYLCASPSGRESSTDTQYFGPGTRLTVL.

This clone appeared a few times. This chain connects TRBV7-2 to TRBJ2-2, with 8 bases matching TRBD1. Germline V gives CDR1 SGHTA, CDR2 FQGNSA. Germline trimming cut 8 bases from V and 1 base from J; bases unmatched to any gene: 6. CDR3 length: 15 amino acids. The CDR3 nucleotides are TGTGCCAGCGAACGTGACAGGGGGAACACCGGGGAGCTGTTTTTT. Translation gives CASERDRGNTGELFF.

This clone is a singleton in its sample. The chain combines TRBV10-3 with TRBJ2-1, with 8 bases aligning to TRBD1. The CDR3 length is 15 residues. Germline values: CDR1 ENHRY, CDR2 SYGVKD. Trimming took 4 bases from V and 0 from J; bases not matched to a gene: 2. The CDR3 loop reads CAISGTGSSYNEQFF. The CDR3 DNA follows: TGTGCCATCAGTGGGACAGGGAGCTCCTACAATGAGCAGTTCTTC.

A few counts support this clone. The rearrangement uses TRBV11-2 and TRBJ2-7; TRBD2 aligns across 10 bases. V lost 2 bases to trimming and J lost 4 bases; unmatched junction nucleotides: 11. CDR1 and CDR2 from the germline V gene are SGHAT and FQNNGV. This CDR3 comprises 17 residues. This CDR3 is CASSLTTYSSGSYEQYF. The CDR3 DNA follows: TGTGCCAGCAGCTTAACCACCTATTCTAGCGGGAGTTACGAGCAGTACTTC.

This chain links TRBV11-2 with TRBJ1-2, with 7 bases that match TRBD1. CDR3 size: 17 residues. The germline CDR1 and CDR2 sequences are SGHAT and FQNNGV. The V and J ends lost 2 bases and 2 bases, in that order; junction bases with no gene match: 11. CDR3: CASSLTFRDRINYGYTF. The CDR3 DNA follows: TGTGCCAGCAGCTTAACCTTCCGGGACAGAATAAACTATGGCTACACCTTC.

The chain couples TRBV30 to TRBJ1-4, with 9 positions matching TRBD1. The CDR3 extends over 15 amino acids. V shed 0 bases and J 8 bases; nucleotides not matched to a gene: 7. Germline assignment: CDR1 GTSNPN and CDR2 SVGIG (reference sequence). The chain's CDR3 is CAWSVGGTGKEKLFF. The CDR3 coding sequence is TGTGCCTGGAGTGTGGGAGGGACAGGGAAGGAAAAACTGTTTTTT.

V and J are TRBV9 and TRBJ2-5; unclear D gene. The CDR3 consists of 13 residues. V was cut by 1 base and J by 3 bases, with 7 bases left in between. CDR1 is SGDLS and CDR2 is YYNGEE in the germline V gene. CDR3 in amino acids: CASSVRSKETQYF. Written as DNA, the CDR3 is TGTGCCAGCAGCGTACGGAGCAAAGAGACCCAGTACTTC.

This chain joins TRBV12-3 or TRBV12-4 and TRBJ2-7; a possible D gene is TRBD2 (6 bases). This CDR3 is built from 11 residues. Trimming stripped 6 bases from V and 6 bases from J, with 9 bases between. The CDR3, as DNA: TGTGCCAGCAGCCCCGGGGGCGAGCAGTACTTC. This translates into CASSPGGEQYF.

The V and J genes are TRBV5-1 and TRBJ1-1; TRBD1 aligns across 7 bases. The CDR3 sequence is 14 residues long. CDR1 and CDR2 from the germline V gene are SGHRS and YFSETQ. V shed 2 bases and J 8 bases; nucleotides not matched to a gene: 9. The CDR3 reads CASSFQPGQREAFF. CDR3 nucleotides: TGCGCCAGCAGCTTTCAACCGGGACAGAGGGAAGCTTTCTTT. The variable domain in full, completed from reference TRBV5-1 and TRBJ1-1, reads KAGVTQTPRYLIKTRGQQVTLSCSPISGHRSVSWYQQTPGQGLQFLFEYFSETQRNKGNFPGRFSGRQFSNSRSEMNVSTLELGDSALYLCASSFQPGQREAFFGQGTRLTVV.

A note on this clone: Relative to the germline gene, one junction end is altered; a read error may explain this. V and J are TRBV25-1 and TRBJ1-2; D remains unclear. Germline V lookup: CDR1 MGHDK, CDR2 SYGVNS. This CDR3 comprises 14 residues. The chain's CDR3 is CASTETPLEGGYTF. As DNA, the CDR3 is TGTGCCAGCACTGAAACCCCCCTAGAGGGAGGCTACACCTTC.

This rearrangement joins TRBV19 to TRBJ2-3, with 14 nucleotides matching TRBD2. The CDR3 spans 14 residues. J was trimmed by 6 bases and V by 9 bases; bases with no gene match: 5. Germline V gives CDR1 LNHDA, CDR2 SQIVND (reference sequence). The DNA of the CDR3 is TGTGCCAGCAGACTAGCGGGAGGGAGGGATACGCAGTATTTT. Amino acids: CASRLAGGRDTQYF.

The chain is built from TRBV27 and TRBJ1-1; no firm D call. V lost 3 bases, J lost 1 base, and 6 bases lay in between. The CDR3 has 13 residues. Germline assignment: CDR1 MNHEY and CDR2 SMNVEV (reference sequence). This chain's CDR3 is CASSFPGNTEAFF. In nucleotides, the CDR3 is TGTGCCAGCAGTTTCCCAGGGAACACTGAAGCTTTCTTT.

V and J are TRBV4-1 and TRBJ1-2; 9 bases fit TRBD1. CDR3 length equals 16 residues. From germline, CDR1 is MGHRA and CDR2 YSYEKL. With 2 bases clipped from V and 3 bases from J, the junction kept 7 bases outside the gene matches. CDR3 sequence: CASSQPGQGIDYGYTF. In DNA form, the CDR3 reads TGCGCCAGCAGCCAACCAGGACAGGGGATTGACTATGGCTACACCTTC.

The chain links TRBV6-5 to TRBJ1-4; D remains ambiguous. Germline CDR1 and CDR2: MNHEY and SVGAGI. V lost 5 bases to trimming and J lost 1 base, with 8 bases between them. The CDR3 consists of 14 residues. The CDR3 sequence is CASSQSRTNEKLFF. The CDR3 bases are TGTGCCAGCAGTCAGTCAAGAACTAATGAAAAACTGTTTTTT.

The gene calls are TRBV7-8 and TRBJ2-2; no firm D call. The germline gives CDR1 SGHVS, CDR2 FQNEAQ. V shed 1 base and J shed 3 bases, with 6 bases lying between them. CDR3 length equals 14 residues. CDR3 amino acids: CASSLELDTGELFF. CDR3 coding DNA: TGTGCCAGCAGCTTAGAGCTAGACACCGGGGAGCTGTTTTTT.

The chain combines TRBV11-3 with TRBJ2-3; TRBD2 agrees at 14 bases. V was clipped by 4 bases and J by 6 bases; unmatched bases: 9. The CDR3 is made up of 17 amino acids. Germline V gene sequence: CDR1 SGHNT, CDR2 YENEEA. This CDR3 reads CASSSTPGLAGVDTQYF. CDR3 DNA: TGTGCCAGCAGCTCGACTCCGGGACTAGCGGGAGTTGATACGCAGTATTTT.